This T cell receptor (beta chain) was recorded in a study of blood T cell repertoires in COVID-19. Study overall: Material from acute and convalescent COVID-19 was sourced from the United States, Italy and Spain. The cDNA or gDNA used as material had been derived from T cells, B-cell-depleted T cells, or PBMCs.

CDR3 size: 17 residues. Germline-derived CDR1 and CDR2 are LNHDA and SQIVND (reference sequence). J gave up 2 bases and V 3 bases, and 10 bases lay outside the gene matches. Authors' methods: Estimation of nucleated cell counts relied on the amplification of reference gene primers. Sequenced by immunoSEQ multiplex PCR; TCRdb stores in-frame clones only, minus some. From that table come the V and J calls and clone size; the DNA was used to work out D and trimming. Of roughly 100,000 clones listed, more than 80% are singletons. Source material: peripheral blood. The chain couples TRBV19 to TRBJ1-5, with 7 bases matching TRBD1. This clonotype originated in a man between 60 and 70 years old with acute or convalescent COVID-19. CDR3 DNA: TGTGCCAGTAGTATCCAGACAGGGTCTCTTGGCAATCAGCCCCAGCATTTT. It yields the protein CASSIQTGSLGNQPQHF.